A few counts support the clone carrying this T cell receptor (beta chain). This entry is derived from a study of T-cell reconstitution after alpha-beta-depleted transplantation in children. During its preparation, the TCRbeta library received unique molecular identifiers. TCRdb re-called the PCR reads through MiXCR, storing one row per CDR3 protein. This table has 450,000 to 500,000 distinct CDR3 sequences, around 13% appearing once. Trimming at V came to 2 bases and at J to 1 base, leaving 8 bases not matched to a gene. CDR3 length: 17 residues. Germline V gene sequence: CDR1 MNHEY, CDR2 SVGAGI. The V and J genes are TRBV6-5 and TRBJ2-3, with TRBD2 identical over 8 bases. This TCR derives from a human donor who donated a stem cell graft to a child with combined immunodeficiency. The sample consisted of PBMCs from the stem cell graft donor, taken from the stem cell graft. CDR3 DNA sequence: TGTGCCAGCAGTTACAGAAGGGCGGGGGGCGGCACAGATACGCAGTATTTT. It yields the protein CASSYRRAGGGTDTQYF.